Shown below are 30 T cell receptor beta chains from a single sample sequenced in a study of breast tumors, draining lymph nodes, adjacent tissues. TCRdb re-analysed the multiplex PCR reads in MiXCR, keeping a single row per CDR3 protein. The table includes under 250,000 distinct CDR3 sequences, 32% detected once. Axillary draining lymph nodes of breast cancer patients supplied the node samples. Specimen: axillary lymph node tissue. These receptor sequences come from a female donor with breast cancer. Some clones in this sample may be carry-over from other donors' samples.

About this clonotype itself: The CDR3 ends on some other residue instead of the conserved phenylalanine or tryptophan, so this is likely a read error. The chain is built from TRBV2 and TRBJ1-2, with 9 bases identical to TRBD1. The germline gives CDR1 SNHLY, CDR2 FYNNEI. The V and J ends lost 6 bases and 5 bases, in that order; junction bases with no gene match: 13. There are 16 residues in the CDR3. DNA for the CDR3: TGTGCCAGCAGCCAAGATCAGGGGACAGGGAGGTATGGCTACACCTCC. Protein sequence: CASSQDQGTGRYGYTS.

The chain employs TRBV6-2 or TRBV6-3 and TRBJ2-7, with TRBD2 matching over 9 bases. The length of the CDR3 is 18 residues. CDR1 MNHEY and CDR2 SVGEGT come from the germline V gene. J gave up 2 bases and V 0 bases, and 11 bases lay outside the gene matches. As DNA, the CDR3 is TGTGCCAGCAGTTACTCTCCCGGTGGCGGGAGGGCCGCCTACGAGCAGTACTTC. Translating gives CASSYSPGGGRAAYEQYF.

This clonotype was detected a few times. The rearrangement joins TRBV6-5 to TRBJ1-6; the match to TRBD1 covers 10 bases. The germline CDR1 and CDR2 sequences are MNHEY and SVGAGI. The CDR3 spans 20 residues. V was clipped by 5 bases and J by 5 bases; unmatched bases: 18. CDR3 region: CASSQKPGQGPDFDNSPLHF. CDR3 nucleotide sequence: TGTGCCAGCAGTCAAAAACCGGGACAGGGGCCCGACTTTGATAATTCACCCCTCCACTTT.

On this clonotype: This may be a read error: a much more frequent sequence differs by one nucleotide. CDR3 protein: CSATVGFGSPLHF. CDR3 in DNA: TGCAGTGCTACGGTAGGGTTCGGCTCACCCCTCCACTTT. The J gene is TRBJ1-6, the V gene TRBV20-1; D is unresolved. Germline V gives CDR1 DFQATT, CDR2 SNEGSKA (reference sequence). The CDR3 spans 13 residues. V lost 4 bases to trimming and J lost 10 bases, with 14 bases between them.

This clonotype was detected ten times or more. This rearrangement joins TRBV5-1 to TRBJ2-3; 12 bases are shared with TRBD2. CDR3 size: 17 residues. Germline V CDR1 and CDR2: SGHRS, YFSETQ. J was trimmed by 1 base and V by 3 bases; bases with no gene match: 6. The CDR3 nucleotides are TGCGCCAGCAGCTCCCGACTAGCGGGAGCTGGCACAGATACGCAGTATTTT. Protein sequence: CASSSRLAGAGTDTQYF.

The chain couples TRBV20-1 to TRBJ2-7; 10 positions match TRBD2. CDR3 length: 14 amino acids. Germline lookup yields CDR1 DFQATT and CDR2 SNEGSKA (reference sequence). This chain's CDR3 is CNAETSGRTYEQYF. The DNA for the CDR3 is TGCAATGCGGAGACTAGCGGGCGGACCTACGAGCAGTACTTC.

This chain links TRBV10-3 with TRBJ1-6, with 7 bases fitting TRBD1. The CDR3 length is 16 residues. With 3 bases clipped from V and 6 bases from J, the junction kept 8 bases outside the gene matches. Germline V gene sequence: CDR1 ENHRY, CDR2 SYGVKD. The CDR3, as DNA: TGTGCCATCAGTGAAGCGGGAGGGGGCGGTAATTCACCCCTCCACTTT. Its protein product is CAISEAGGGGNSPLHF.

In this sample, this clonotype turned up many times. This chain uses TRBV6-1 with TRBJ2-6; TRBD2 agrees at 8 bases. The V segment lost 11 bases and the J segment 1 base; nucleotides outside the gene matches: 7. Looked up from germline, CDR1 is MNHNS and CDR2 is SASEGT. The CDR3 is made up of 15 amino acids. In DNA form, the CDR3 reads TGTGCCTACGGGGGGGTGAGGTCTGGGGCCAACGTCCTGACTTTC. Translating it yields CAYGGVRSGANVLTF.

This clonotype was detected ten times or more. This chain joins TRBV4-1 and TRBJ2-3; no clear D gene. The V end was cut by 0 bases, the J end by 4 bases, with 5 bases between. CDR3 length: 13 residues. CDR1 and CDR2 from the germline V gene are MGHRA and YSYEKL. This CDR3 is CASSQETPDTQYF. In nucleotides, the CDR3 is TGCGCCAGCAGCCAAGAAACCCCAGATACGCAGTATTTT.

This clonotype appeared many times. CDR3 sequence (DNA): TGTGCCAGCAGCCTCGGGACAGGGTACCGCGGCTACACCTTC. Its translation: CASSLGTGYRGYTF. The chain carries TRBV7-9 and TRBJ1-2; 9 bases line up with TRBD1. Germline CDR1 is SEHNR and CDR2 is FQNEAQ (reference sequence). This CDR3 is 14 amino acids long. V dropped 5 bases and J dropped 8; count of bases not matched to a gene: 9.

The table lists this clonotype with a few counts. This clone may be a read error of a much larger clone one base away. The chain is built from TRBV6-5 and TRBJ1-5; D is perhaps TRBD1 (6 bases). CDR1 is MNHEY and CDR2 is SVGAGI in the germline V gene. Trimming removed 5 bases from V and 3 bases from J, with 11 bases in between. The CDR3 has 14 amino acids. The CDR3 DNA follows: TGTGCCAGCAGTCACGACAGGCTCAATCAGCCCCAGCATTTT. It translates to CASSHDRLNQPQHF.

The CDR3 protein is CASSQEGGPGYNEQFF. The CDR3 DNA reads TGTGCCAGCAGCCAAGAGGGAGGGCCCGGATACAATGAGCAGTTCTTC. V and J are TRBV4-2 and TRBJ2-1, with TRBD2 matching 7 bases. The germline gives CDR1 LGHNA, CDR2 YNFKEQ. The junction had 6 bases not matched to a gene; V was cut back by 0 bases and J by 4 bases. This CDR3 spans 16 amino acids.

This clonotype was counted ten times or more. J is TRBJ2-3 and V is TRBV18, with D tentatively TRBD1 or TRBD2 (6 bases each). Trimming removed 5 bases from V and 5 bases from J, with 11 bases in between. Germline CDR1 reads KGHSH; CDR2 reads LQKENI. The CDR3 covers 13 residues. CDR3 nucleotides: TGTGCCAGCTCATCGAGGGGGGAAGATACGCAGTATTTT. Protein sequence: CASSSRGEDTQYF.

In its sample, this clonotype was seen once. The chain recombines TRBV7-9 with TRBJ2-6; the match to TRBD1 covers 7 bases. The V and J ends lost 2 bases and 2 bases, in that order; junction bases with no gene match: 6. CDR1 is SEHNR, CDR2 FQNEAQ, per germline (reference sequence). CDR3 length: 17 residues. This chain's CDR3 is CASSLSKGTAGANVLTF. The CDR3, as DNA: TGTGCCAGCAGCTTATCAAAAGGGACAGCTGGGGCCAACGTCCTGACTTTC.

This clonotype has ten or more counts. The CDR3 DNA follows: TGTGCCAGCAGTACAGGGAGCTCTGGAAACACCATATATTTT. It yields the protein CASSTGSSGNTIYF. The chain is built from TRBV5-6 and TRBJ1-3, with D perhaps TRBD1 (6 bases). V shed 5 bases and J shed 0 bases, with 9 bases lying between them. This CDR3 comprises 14 residues. CDR1 and CDR2 from the germline V gene are SGHDT and YYEEEE.

This clonotype was recorded at least ten times. V and J are TRBV30 and TRBJ2-7, with 7 nucleotides matching TRBD1. This CDR3 region has 13 residues. Germline assignment: CDR1 GTSNPN and CDR2 SVGIG (reference sequence). Trimming removed 1 base from V and 5 bases from J; junction bases left unmatched: 5. The DNA for the CDR3 is TGTGCCTGGAGTGCGTACAGGGGCCACGAGCAGTACTTC. Its protein is CAWSAYRGHEQYF.

Details on this clonotype: This clone may be a read error of a much larger clone one base away. This chain connects TRBV27 to TRBJ1-2, with D tentatively TRBD1 (6 bases). Trimming stripped 5 bases from V and 0 bases from J, with 22 bases between. The CDR3 contains 18 residues. From germline, CDR1 is MNHEY and CDR2 SMNVEV (reference sequence). In DNA form, the CDR3 reads TGTGCCAGCAGTGAGCTCGGGACTCCTAGGGGGACTAACTATGGCTACACCTTC. Protein sequence: CASSELGTPRGTNYGYTF.

This clonotype showed up many times. The chain combines TRBV7-7 with TRBJ2-1, with a tentative D call TRBD1 (8 bases). CDR1 is SSHAT, CDR2 FNYEAQ, per germline (reference sequence). CDR3 length: 17 amino acids. CDR3 coding DNA: TGTGCTAGGCCGGGACAGGAGAAGGGACTAAGGTACAATGAGCAGTTCTTC. Translating it yields CARPGQEKGLRYNEQFF.

This clonotype came up many times. V and J are TRBV9 and TRBJ1-2; 11 bases match TRBD1. Looked up from germline, CDR1 is SGDLS and CDR2 is YYNGEE. With V trimmed by 6 bases and J by 5 bases, 9 bases remained unmatched. The CDR3 totals 15 residues. The CDR3 DNA reads as TGTGCCAGCACATATGGACAGGGGGCAACGTATGGCTACACCTTC. Its translation is CASTYGQGATYGYTF.

For this clonotype: A read error may account for a junction end that differs from germline. The J gene is TRBJ1-3, the V gene TRBV2; D gene ambiguous. CDR3 size: 15 residues. Germline CDR1 and CDR2: SNHLY and FYNNEI. This CDR3 reads CASKNPVNSGSTIYF. In DNA, the CDR3 is TGTGCCAGCAAAAATCCCGTAAACTCTGGAAGCACCATATACTTT.

This clonotype was observed at least ten times. The V call is TRBV30, the J call TRBJ1-5; no clear D gene. Germline V gives CDR1 GTSNPN, CDR2 SVGIG (reference sequence). The CDR3 is 15 amino acids. V lost 0 bases, J lost 6 bases, and 15 bases lay in between. The CDR3 DNA reads TGTGCCTGGAGTGTAAATGGTCTGGCAGGTCAGCCCCAGCATTTT. This translates into CAWSVNGLAGQPQHF.

The chain combines TRBV29-1 with TRBJ2-1, with D tentatively TRBD1 or TRBD2 (5 bases each). CDR3 length equals 13 residues. Trimming removed 8 bases from V and 2 bases from J, with 13 bases in between. Per the germline V gene, CDR1 is SQVTM and CDR2 is ANQGSEA. The CDR3 region is CSLGTETYNEQFF. The CDR3 nucleotides are TGCAGCCTAGGGACCGAAACCTACAATGAGCAGTTCTTC.

The gene calls are TRBV7-6 and TRBJ2-6; the match to TRBD2 covers 7 bases. V lost 5 bases and J lost 0; bases outside the gene matches: 19. The CDR3 totals 21 residues. Germline V gene sequence: CDR1 SGHVS, CDR2 FNYEAQ. The CDR3 DNA follows: TGTGCCAGCAGCCTCGACGCGGGAGTCCCCGGGCTGTGCTCTGGGGCCAACGTCCTGACTTTC. Protein: CASSLDAGVPGLCSGANVLTF.

This clonotype was recorded many times. CDR3 sequence (DNA): TGTGCCAGCAGCTTAATTCGGGGTAGCGGGAGTAGGGAGCCCCAGTACTTC. This codes for CASSLIRGSGSREPQYF. The chain recombines TRBV7-8 with TRBJ2-5, with 9 bases identical to TRBD2. This CDR3 comprises 17 residues. J lost 9 bases, V lost 2 bases, and 16 bases had no gene match. Germline V gives CDR1 SGHVS, CDR2 FQNEAQ.

The V and J genes are TRBV19 and TRBJ1-2; no firm D call. V was cut by 5 bases and J by 4 bases, with 11 bases left in between. Per germline, CDR1 LNHDA and CDR2 SQIVND (reference sequence). The CDR3 has 13 residues. The CDR3 loop reads CASSSTAFYGYTF. For the CDR3, the DNA is TGTGCCAGTAGTTCGACGGCTTTCTATGGCTACACCTTC.

As for this clonotype: Because the CDR3 is missing its conserved closing phenylalanine or tryptophan, this is likely a read error. The rearrangement links TRBV4-2 to TRBJ1-1; no definite D call. This CDR3 is built from 15 residues. Germline V gene lookup returns CDR1 LGHNA and CDR2 YNFKEQ. Trimming took 3 bases from V and 5 from J, leaving 16 bases between them. DNA of the CDR3: TGTGCCAGCAGCCATGATAGAGGTCCCGTGACTGAAGCTTTCTCT. The encoded protein is CASSHDRGPVTEAFS.

This clonotype was seen at least ten times. The chain couples TRBV11-3 to TRBJ2-7, with D unclear. This CDR3 region has 13 residues. Germline CDR1 and CDR2: SGHNT and YENEEA. V gave up 5 bases and J gave up 3 bases, with 11 bases separating them. The CDR3: CASSLPESYEQYF. The CDR3 DNA follows: TGTGCCAGCAGCCTCCCAGAGAGCTACGAGCAGTACTTC. The variable domain in full, completed from reference TRBV11-3 and TRBJ2-7, reads EAGVVQSPRYKIIEKKQPVAFWCNPISGHNTLYWYLQNLGQGPELLIRYENEEAVDDSQLPKDRFSAERLKGVDSTLKIQPAELGDSAVYLCASSLPESYEQYFGPGTRLTVT.

This clonotype has ten or more counts. CDR3 amino acids: CASSFDTGNEKLFF. The CDR3 DNA reads TGTGCCAGCAGCTTCGACACAGGGAATGAAAAACTGTTTTTT. V and J are TRBV7-6 and TRBJ1-4, with D maybe TRBD1 (6 bases). The CDR3 is 14 amino acids. CDR1 is SGHVS and CDR2 is FNYEAQ in the germline V gene. Trimming took off 3 bases at V and 5 bases at J, with 10 bases between the two ends.

This clonotype was counted at least ten times. The chain uses TRBV20-1 and TRBJ2-2, with D possibly TRBD1 on 5 matching bases. The length of the CDR3 is 17 residues. The V end was cut by 0 bases, the J end by 1 base, with 15 bases between. Germline values: CDR1 DFQATT, CDR2 SNEGSKA (reference sequence). The CDR3 protein is CSARDYRRQGNTGELFF. CDR3 DNA sequence: TGCAGTGCTAGAGATTACAGGCGGCAGGGGAACACCGGGGAGCTGTTTTTT.

This clonotype was counted ten times or more. The chain uses TRBV6-6 and TRBJ2-3; 9 bases are a match to TRBD2. Looked up from germline, CDR1 is MNHNY and CDR2 is SVGAGI (reference sequence). The J segment lost 2 bases and the V segment lost 4 bases, leaving 4 bases of the junction unmatched. CDR3 size: 15 residues. The CDR3 sequence is CASSWLAGPTDTQYF. The CDR3 nucleotides read TGTGCCAGCAGTTGGCTAGCGGGGCCCACAGATACGCAGTATTTT.